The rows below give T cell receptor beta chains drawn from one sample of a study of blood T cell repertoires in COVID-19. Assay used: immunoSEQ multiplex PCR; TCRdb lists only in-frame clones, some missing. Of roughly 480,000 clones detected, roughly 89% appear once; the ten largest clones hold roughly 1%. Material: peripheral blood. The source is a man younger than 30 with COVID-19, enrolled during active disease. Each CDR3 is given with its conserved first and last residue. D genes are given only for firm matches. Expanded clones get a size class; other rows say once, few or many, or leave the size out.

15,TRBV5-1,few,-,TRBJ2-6,TGCGCCAGCAGCTTCGACTTTAGTGGGGCCAACGTCCTGACTTTC,CASSFDFSGANVLTF
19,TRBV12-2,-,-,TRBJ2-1,TGTGCAAGTCGCTTAGCGGGGCTTTTGGGACTAGCGGGAGGGGATGAGCAGTTCTTC,CASRLAGLLGLAGGDEQFF
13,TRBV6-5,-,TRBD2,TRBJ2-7,TGTGCCAGCAGCTTAGCGGGATCCTACGAGCAGTACTTC,CASSLAGSYEQYF
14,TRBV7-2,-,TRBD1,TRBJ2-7,TGTGCCAGCAGTTCCGGGACAGGGGTCCGCGAGCAGTACTTC,CASSSGTGVREQYF
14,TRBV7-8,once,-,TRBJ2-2,TGTGCCAGCAGCGCCCCGGTTGGGGCGGGGGAGCTGTTTTTT,CASSAPVGAGELFF
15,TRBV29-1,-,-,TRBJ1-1,TGCAGCGTTGAAGAAGGGAACAGGGTGAACACTGAAGCTTTCTTT,CSVEEGNRVNTEAFF
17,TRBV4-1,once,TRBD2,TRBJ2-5,TGCGCCAGCAGCCCGATTTGGACTAGCGGGAGGGTGGAGACCCAGTACTTC,CASSPIWTSGRVETQYF
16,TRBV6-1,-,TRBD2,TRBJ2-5,TGTGCCAGCAGTGGGTGGGACTACGGGGAGGGAGAGACCCAGTACTTC,CASSGWDYGEGETQYF
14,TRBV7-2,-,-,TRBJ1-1,TGTGCCAGCAGCCCCCCGGGGGTAGGCACTGAAGCTTTCTTT,CASSPPGVGTEAFF
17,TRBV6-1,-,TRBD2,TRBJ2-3,TGTGCCAGCAGTGACCCGGGACTAGCTGGTTGGACAGATACGCAGTATTTT,CASSDPGLAGWTDTQYF
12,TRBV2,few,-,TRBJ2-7,TGTGCCAGCAGGTACACCAGCTACGAGCAGTACTTC,CASRYTSYEQYF
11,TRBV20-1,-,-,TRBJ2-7,TGCAGTGCTAGGGGAGGCGGTGGGCAGTACTTC,CSARGGGGQYF
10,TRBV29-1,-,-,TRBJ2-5,TGCAGCGCTACTCGGGAGACCCAGTACTTC,CSATRETQYF
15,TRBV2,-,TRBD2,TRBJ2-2,TGTGCCAGCAGGGGGACTAGCGGGTCTATCGGGGAGCTGTTTTTT,CASRGTSGSIGELFF
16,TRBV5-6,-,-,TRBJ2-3,TGTGCCAGCAGCTTGGTGTTGGTACAGGGTGGGGATACGCAGTATTTT,CASSLVLVQGGDTQYF
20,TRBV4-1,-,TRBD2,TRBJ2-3,TGCGCCAGCAGCCAAACCCACGGAGGACTAGCGGGAGCGCTAACAGATACGCAGTATTTT,CASSQTHGGLAGALTDTQYF
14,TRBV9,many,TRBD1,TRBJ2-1,TGTGCCAGCAGCGTGACAGGGGCTTACAATGAGCAGTTCTTC,CASSVTGAYNEQFF
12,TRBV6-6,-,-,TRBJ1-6,TGTGCCAGCAGTGACGGGAATTCACCCCTCCACTTT,CASSDGNSPLHF
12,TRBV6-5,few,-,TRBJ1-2,TGTGCCAGCGGCGGAGGGAACTATGGCTACACCTTC,CASGGGNYGYTF
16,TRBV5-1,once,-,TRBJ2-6,TGCGCCAGCAGCTTGCAACAGGGTACTGGGGCCAACGTCCTGACTTTC,CASSLQQGTGANVLTF
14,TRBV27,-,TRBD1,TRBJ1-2,TGTGCCAGCAGTTTCCGGACAGGGTACTATGGCTACACCTTC,CASSFRTGYYGYTF
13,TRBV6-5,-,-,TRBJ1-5,TGTGCCAGCAGTCCTACAGGAATTCAGCCCCAGCATTTT,CASSPTGIQPQHF
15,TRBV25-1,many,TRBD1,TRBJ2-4,TGTGCCAGCAGTGAGACAGGGGGCGCCAAAAACATTCAGTACTTC,CASSETGGAKNIQYF
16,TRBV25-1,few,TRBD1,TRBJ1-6,TGTGCCAGCAGCAAATCAGGGGGCTCCTATAATTCACCCCTCCACTTT,CASSKSGGSYNSPLHF
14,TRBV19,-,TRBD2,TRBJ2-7,TGTGCCAGTAGTACCCAGGGCGGGGGATACGAGCAGTACTTC,CASSTQGGGYEQYF
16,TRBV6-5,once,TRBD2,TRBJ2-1,TGTGCCAGCAGTTGGGTGCTAGCGGGGGACTACAATGAGCAGTTCTTC,CASSWVLAGDYNEQFF
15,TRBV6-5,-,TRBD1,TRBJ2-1,TGTGCCAGCAGCTCCGACAGGGGGCACTACAATGAGCAGTTCTTC,CASSSDRGHYNEQFF
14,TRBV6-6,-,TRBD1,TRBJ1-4,TGTGCCAGCAGAGACACAGGGGGCAGTGAAAAACTGTTTTTT,CASRDTGGSEKLFF
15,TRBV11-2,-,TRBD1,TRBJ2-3,TGTGCCAGCAGCTTGACAGGGATGAAGACAGATACGCAGTATTTT,CASSLTGMKTDTQYF
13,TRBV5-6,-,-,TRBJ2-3,TGTGCCAGCAGCCCCCTCGGCACAGATACGCAGTATTTT,CASSPLGTDTQYF
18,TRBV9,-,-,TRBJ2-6,TGTGCCAGCAGCCCGCGGGGCAGGGCGACGTCTGGGGCCAACGTCCTGACTTTC,CASSPRGRATSGANVLTF
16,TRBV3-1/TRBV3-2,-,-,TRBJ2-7,TGTGCCAGCAGCCAACGTCCAGCCGCAGGGTTCTACGAGCAGTACTTC,CASSQRPAAGFYEQYF
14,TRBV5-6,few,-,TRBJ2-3,TGTGCCAGCAGCTTAGGGGGATCCACAGATACGCAGTATTTT,CASSLGGSTDTQYF
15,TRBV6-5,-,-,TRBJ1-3,TGTGCCAGCAGTTACGGCGGGAGCTCTGGAAACACCATATATTTT,CASSYGGSSGNTIYF
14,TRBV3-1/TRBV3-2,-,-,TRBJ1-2,TGTGCCAGCAGCCGCGGAAAGGACTACTATGGCTACACCTTC,CASSRGKDYYGYTF
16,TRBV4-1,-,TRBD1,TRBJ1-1,TGCGCCAGCAGCCCCACTCGGGACAGGCGGAACACTGAAGCTTTCTTT,CASSPTRDRRNTEAFF
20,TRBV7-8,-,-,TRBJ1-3,TGTGCCAGCAGCTTTCCCACCGGACCTCAGTGGGACAACTCTGGAAACACCATATATTTT,CASSFPTGPQWDNSGNTIYF
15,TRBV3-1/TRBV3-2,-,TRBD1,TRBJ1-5,TGTGCCAGCAGCCAAGATCCGGGACAGGGGACGCCCCAGCATTTT,CASSQDPGQGTPQHF
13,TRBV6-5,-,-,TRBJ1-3,TGTGCCAGCAGTCGGACAGCTGGAAACACCATATATTTT,CASSRTAGNTIYF
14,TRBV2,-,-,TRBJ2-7,TGTGCCAGCAGTGACAGGGGTGGGGGCTACGAGCAGTACTTC,CASSDRGGGYEQYF
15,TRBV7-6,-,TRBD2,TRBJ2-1,TGTGCCAGCAGCTCGACCTCTAGCGGGGGCGGTGAGCAGTTCTTC,CASSSTSSGGGEQFF
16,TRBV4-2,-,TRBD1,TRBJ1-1,TGTGCCAGCAGCGCCCGGGACAGGGGGCCGAACACTGAAGCTTTCTTT,CASSARDRGPNTEAFF
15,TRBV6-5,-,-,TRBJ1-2,TGTGCCAGCAGTTACTCGGGGAACAGGGCTGGGGGCTACACCTTC,CASSYSGNRAGGYTF
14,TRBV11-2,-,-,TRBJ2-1,TGTGCCAGCAGCTTATCCTTTATTAGAGGTGAGCAGTTCTTC,CASSLSFIRGEQFF
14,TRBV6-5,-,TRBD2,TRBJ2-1,TGTGCCACGATGACAAGCGGGGGGAAGGGTGAGCAGTTCTTC,CATMTSGGKGEQFF
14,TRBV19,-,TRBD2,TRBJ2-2,TGTGCCAGTAGAGCAGCGGGAGTAATCGGGGAGCTGTTTTTT,CASRAAGVIGELFF
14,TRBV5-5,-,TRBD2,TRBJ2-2,TGTGCCAGCAGCTTGGCGGGGGGCACCGGGGAGCTGTTTTTT,CASSLAGGTGELFF
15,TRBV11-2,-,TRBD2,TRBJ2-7,TGTGCCAGCAGCACAGATAGCGGGGGGGTTTACGAGCAGTACTTC,CASSTDSGGVYEQYF
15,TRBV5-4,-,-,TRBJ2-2,TGTGCCAGCAGCTTGGGGGGAGCGAACACCGGGGAGCTGTTTTTT,CASSLGGANTGELFF
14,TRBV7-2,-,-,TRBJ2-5,TGTGCCAGCAGCTACGACAGTGATCAAGAGACCCAGTACTTC,CASSYDSDQETQYF
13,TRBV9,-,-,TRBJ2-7,TGTGCCAGCAGCGCGGACAACGACTACGAGCAGTACTTC,CASSADNDYEQYF
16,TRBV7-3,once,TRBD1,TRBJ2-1,TGTGCCAGCAGCTTACAAGGGACAGGCTCCTACAATGAGCAGTTCTTC,CASSLQGTGSYNEQFF
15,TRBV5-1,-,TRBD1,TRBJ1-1,TGCGCCAGCAGCACTGGCGGGACAGAGAACACTGAAGCTTTCTTT,CASSTGGTENTEAFF
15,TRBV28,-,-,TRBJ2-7,TGTGCCAGCAGTTCCGGACCAGGGGGACTCTACGAGCAGTACTTC,CASSSGPGGLYEQYF
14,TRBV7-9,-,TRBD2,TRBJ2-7,TGTGCCAGCAGGGGGACTAGCGGTTCCGCCGAGCAGTACTTC,CASRGTSGSAEQYF
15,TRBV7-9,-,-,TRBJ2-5,TGTGCCAGCAGCTTAGAGGTACAGGGTCGCGGGACCCAGTACTTC,CASSLEVQGRGTQYF
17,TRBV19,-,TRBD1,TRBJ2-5,TGTGCCAGTAGTTCGGGACAGGGGTCTGTAAAGCAAGAGACCCAGTACTTC,CASSSGQGSVKQETQYF
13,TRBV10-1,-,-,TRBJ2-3,TGCGCCAGCAGTGACGGAGCCACAGATACGCAGTATTTT,CASSDGATDTQYF
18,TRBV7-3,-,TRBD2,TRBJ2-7,TGTGCCAGCAACTTCGACCCCCCGGTGCGGGAGGACTCCTACGAGCAGTACTTC,CASNFDPPVREDSYEQYF